This T cell receptor (beta chain) is drawn from a study of tumor-infiltrating lymphocytes in localized non-small cell lung cancer. Study information: Patients included smokers and never-smokers with various histologies, some sampled after neoadjuvant chemotherapy. From each patient, both tumor and uninvolved lung, non-adjacent to tumor, were sampled.

Only in-frame clones appear in the TCRdb table, and some are missing; sequencing was by immunoSEQ multiplex PCR. This sample carries some 17,000 clones, around 81% of them seen once, and the ten largest clones take about a tenth. In this sample, this clone turned up once. The antigen is undetermined. General study findings and limits: Each assay used a separate piece of the same tissue. TCRbeta sequencing showed higher T cell infiltration in tumors than uninvolved lung.

The TCR was taken from a human donor with non-small cell lung cancer. Sequences were obtained from uninvolved lung tissue not adjacent to the tumor.

The DNA of the CDR3 is TGCGCCAGCCGATACGGGACTAGCGCCCTCAATGAGCAGTTCTTC. Protein: CASRYGTSALNEQFF. The chain is built from TRBV5-1 and TRBJ2-1; 10 bases fit TRBD2. The CDR3 contains 15 residues. Looked up from germline, CDR1 is SGHRS and CDR2 is YFSETQ. V trimming: 7 bases; J trimming: 6 bases; junction bases outside the gene matches: 10.